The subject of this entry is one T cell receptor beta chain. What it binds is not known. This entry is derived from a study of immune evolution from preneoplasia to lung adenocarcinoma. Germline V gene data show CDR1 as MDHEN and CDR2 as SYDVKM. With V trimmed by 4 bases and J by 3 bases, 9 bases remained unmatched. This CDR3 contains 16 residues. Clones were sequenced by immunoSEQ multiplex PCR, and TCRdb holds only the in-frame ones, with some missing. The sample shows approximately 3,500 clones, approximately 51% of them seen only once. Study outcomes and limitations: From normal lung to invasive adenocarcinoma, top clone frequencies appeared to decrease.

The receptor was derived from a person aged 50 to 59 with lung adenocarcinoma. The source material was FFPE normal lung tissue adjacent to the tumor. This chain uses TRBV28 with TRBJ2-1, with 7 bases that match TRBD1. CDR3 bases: TGTGCCAGCAGTTACCACAGGGGTCTGATCTACAATGAGCAGTTCTTC. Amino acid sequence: CASSYHRGLIYNEQFF.